This entry describes one TCR beta chain. The antigen remains unidentified. The unexposed donors gave CD4+ T cells in 2011-2018, prior to COVID-19. CD4+ T cells were isolated from the cells after 10 days of culture. V shed 3 bases, J shed 3 bases, and the junction held 13 bases outside the gene matches. The germline CDR1 and CDR2 sequences are DFQATT and SNEGSKA (reference sequence). There are 17 residues in the CDR3. The data originate from a study of CD4 T cells in relation to SARS-CoV-2 and coronaviruses. Study-wide results and caveats: Each donor contributed either pre-pandemic or post-infection samples, not both.

Some clones are missing from TCRdb's copy, which holds only in-frame ones; the method was immunoSEQ multiplex PCR. This repertoire shows 20,000 to 25,000 clones, around 80% found once; its top ten account for 9% to 15%. Sequencing was performed on CD4+ T cells from PBMCs, cultured in vitro. The chain has TRBV20-1 and TRBJ2-2, with 7 bases fitting TRBD1. The TCR comes from a human donor in good health. The CDR3 reads CSASHVFNRGYTGELFF. CDR3 coding DNA: TGCAGTGCTAGTCACGTGTTTAACAGGGGTTACACCGGGGAGCTGTTTTTT.